This TCR beta chain originates from a study of patients and donors after allogeneic stem cell transplantation (dated by TCRdb to the early 2020s). To prepare the library, RT-PCR was applied. Reads for this sample came from a NextSeq 550. TCRdb applied fastp at Q25 and MiXCR to the public reads, then kept only in-frame beta chains. One record per CDR3 amino acid sequence lists the most common genes and DNA. This sample comprises roughly 940,000 distinct CDR3 sequences, under 20% of them detected only once. The top ten hold about 6% of the sample. This clonotype appeared many times. It lacks a known antigen. The sample holds no much larger clone one base away, and base qualities are not on file. Reading from cysteine to phenylalanine, the CDR3 counts 13 amino acids. Left in the record is the CDR3 DNA by itself, 39 bases read in frame from the first base. At the junction V is shortened by 4 bases and J by 3 bases, with 10 bases in between.

Rearrangement joined TRBV12-3 or TRBV12-4 to TRBJ2-7; the D gene cannot be resolved reliably. The sequencing sample was made of blood, either unsorted or a sorted T cell fraction (not recorded which). The sequence derives from a human donor who was either an allogeneic HSCT recipient or a stem cell or donor lymphocyte infusion donor (not recorded which). It is not recorded whose cells these are; they may come from a transplant donor. In nucleotides, the sequence is TGTGCCAGCAGTTACGCCGGATACTACGAGCAGTACTTC. It is translated as CASSYAGYYEQYF.